Listed here are 18 T cell receptor beta chains from one sample, sequenced in a study of blood T cell repertoires in COVID-19. Assay used: immunoSEQ multiplex PCR; TCRdb lists only in-frame clones, some missing. Of roughly 200,000 clones in the sample, about 75% were seen once. Sequenced: peripheral blood. The receptors were gathered from a woman aged 50 to 60 with active or convalescent COVID-19.

The J gene is TRBJ2-7, the V gene TRBV4-3, with 7 nucleotides matching TRBD2. The germline gives CDR1 LGHNA, CDR2 YSLEER. CDR3 length equals 15 residues. The V gene end was trimmed by 0 bases and the J gene end by 1 base; junction bases not matched to a gene: 3. The CDR3 DNA reads as TGCGCCAGCAGCCAAGAGGTACTAGCGTCCTACGAGCAGTACTTC. Amino acid sequence: CASSQEVLASYEQYF.

This chain connects TRBV29-1 to TRBJ1-1; D not certain. Germline V lookup: CDR1 SQVTM, CDR2 ANQGSEA. Trimming pared 3 bases from V and 6 bases from J, leaving 14 bases between. CDR3 length: 13 amino acids. This CDR3 is CSVEHSANAEAFF. For the CDR3, the DNA is TGCAGCGTTGAGCACAGTGCCAACGCTGAAGCTTTCTTT.

The rearrangement joins TRBV9 to TRBJ1-1, with TRBD1 identical over 9 bases. V dropped 4 bases and J dropped 5; count of bases not matched to a gene: 9. CDR1 and CDR2 from the germline V gene are SGDLS and YYNGEE. This CDR3 spans 15 amino acids. CDR3 in amino acids: CASSPQGQGGTEAFF. Here the CDR3 DNA reads TGTGCCAGCAGCCCTCAGGGACAGGGCGGGACTGAAGCTTTCTTT.

This clone was seen just once. V and J are TRBV3-1 (or the pseudogene TRBV3-2) and TRBJ1-1, with a weak D call TRBD1 (6 bases). Trimming stripped 0 bases from V and 1 base from J, with 15 bases between. Germline V CDR1 and CDR2: LGHDT, YNNKEL (reference sequence). This CDR3 contains 17 residues. CDR3 sequence (DNA): TGTGCCAGCAGCCAAGATAGGGGGGGGCAGGGGAACACTGAAGCTTTCTTT. Translation gives CASSQDRGGQGNTEAFF.

This chain links TRBV5-1 with TRBJ2-5; D is unclear. Between the trimmed V and J ends, which lost 0 bases and 5 bases, there was a span of 8 bases. This CDR3 region has 13 residues. CDR1 is SGHRS and CDR2 is YFSETQ in the germline V gene. CDR3 protein: CASSLGIGETQYF. The CDR3 DNA is TGCGCCAGCAGCTTGGGGATCGGGGAGACCCAGTACTTC.

The rearrangement uses TRBV6-5 and TRBJ1-2; the match to TRBD1 covers 7 bases. The CDR3 runs 14 residues. The junction had 5 bases not matched to a gene; V was cut back by 5 bases and J by 2 bases. Germline loops: CDR1 MNHEY, CDR2 SVGAGI. The CDR3 DNA follows: TGTGCCAGCAGTCCCGGACAGGACAACTATGGCTACACCTTC. Translation: CASSPGQDNYGYTF.

The chain recombines TRBV20-1 with TRBJ2-5, with TRBD1 as a possible D gene (6 bases). Germline values: CDR1 DFQATT, CDR2 SNEGSKA (reference sequence). The V end was cut by 4 bases, the J end by 3 bases, with 15 bases between. The CDR3 is 14 residues long. CDR3 in amino acids: CSANEYRAEETQYF. Here the CDR3 DNA reads TGCAGTGCTAATGAGTACAGGGCCGAAGAGACCCAGTACTTC.

This clone was found once. The V and J genes are TRBV6-4 and TRBJ1-1; TRBD1 matches at 10 bases. Germline values: CDR1 MRHNA, CDR2 SNTAGT. V lost 6 bases, J lost 4 bases, and 8 bases stayed unmatched. The CDR3 loop spans 15 amino acids. CDR3 DNA: TGTGCCAGCAGAGCGGACAGGGGGGTGGGCACTGAAGCTTTCTTT. Translating it yields CASRADRGVGTEAFF.

The chain links TRBV7-2 to TRBJ1-2; 8 positions agree with TRBD1. The germline V gene encodes CDR1 SGHTA and CDR2 FQGNSA. Trimming took 4 bases from V and 6 from J; bases not matched to a gene: 16. This CDR3 has 17 amino acids. The CDR3 spells CASSYRGDRIKSDGYTF. The DNA of the CDR3 is TGTGCCAGCAGCTACAGGGGGGACAGGATCAAAAGCGATGGCTACACCTTC. The whole variable domain, filled in from reference TRBV7-2 and TRBJ1-2, reads GAGVSQSPSNKVTEKGKDVELRCDPISGHTALYWYRQSLGQGLEFLIYFQGNSAPDKSGLPSDRFSAERTGGSVSTLTIQRTQQEDSAVYLCASSYRGDRIKSDGYTFGSGTRLTVV.

The J gene is TRBJ2-1, the V gene TRBV7-2, with 7 bases that match TRBD2. Trimming at V came to 5 bases and at J to 4 bases, leaving 5 bases not matched to a gene. CDR3 size: 14 residues. Germline CDR1 reads SGHTA; CDR2 reads FQGNSA. The CDR3 sequence: CASSQTSIYNEQFF. Written as DNA, the CDR3 is TGTGCCAGCAGCCAGACTAGCATTTACAATGAGCAGTTCTTC.

This clone was picked up a small number of times. The rearrangement links TRBV18 to TRBJ2-1; 9 nucleotides line up with TRBD1. This CDR3 is built from 15 residues. From germline, CDR1 is KGHSH and CDR2 LQKENI. The V segment lost 6 bases and the J segment 6 bases; nucleotides outside the gene matches: 9. CDR3 sequence reads: CASSPGQGRGNEQFF. The CDR3, as DNA: TGTGCCAGCTCCCCGGGACAGGGTAGGGGCAATGAGCAGTTCTTC.

The rearrangement joins TRBV25-1 to TRBJ1-2, with a tentative D call TRBD1 (6 bases). In germline, CDR1 is MGHDK, CDR2 SYGVNS. The V end lost 10 bases, the J end lost 2 bases, and 11 bases lay between the germline ends. CDR3 size: 12 residues. This chain's CDR3 is CATHDRNYGYTF. CDR3 nucleotide sequence: TGTGCCACCCACGACAGGAACTATGGCTACACCTTC.

In this sample, this clone turned up once. The junction differs from germline at one of its ends, possibly a read error. V usage is TRBV7-7 and J usage is TRBJ2-1; 11 bases fit TRBD2. Germline CDR1 and CDR2: SSHAT and FNYEAQ (reference sequence). The CDR3 totals 13 residues. The CDR3, as DNA: TGTGCTAGCAGCTCGATAGCGGGGGGGCCTCCGGTCTTC. Amino acids: CASSSIAGGPPVF.

The CDR3 sequence is CASSYAGGDNEQFF. The CDR3 nucleotides read TGTGCCAGCAGTTACGCCGGGGGGGACAATGAGCAGTTCTTC. The genes are TRBV27 and TRBJ2-1; 8 nucleotides agree with TRBD2. CDR1 and CDR2 (germline): MNHEY, SMNVEV (reference sequence). With 4 bases clipped from V and 5 bases from J, the junction kept 4 bases outside the gene matches. This CDR3 has 14 amino acids.

About this clone: The sample holds other DNA sequences that translate to the same CDR3. This chain uses TRBV20-1 with TRBJ1-1, with D unresolved. CDR1 is DFQATT and CDR2 is SNEGSKA in the germline V gene (reference sequence). The CDR3 runs 12 residues. V lost 3 bases and J lost 1, with 6 bases in between. The CDR3 loop reads CSASAGNTEAFF. Here the CDR3 DNA reads TGCAGTGCTAGTGCCGGGAACACTGAAGCTTTCTTT.

V and J are TRBV7-9 and TRBJ1-4; no reliable D call. The V gene's germline CDR1 is SEHNR and CDR2 FQNEAQ (reference sequence). This CDR3 has 14 residues. Trimming removed 3 bases at V and 8 bases at J, with 13 bases between. CDR3 DNA sequence: TGTGCCAGCAGCTTTACGGGTGAAAGCGAAAAACTGTTTTTT. It specifies CASSFTGESEKLFF. Drawing the rest from reference TRBV7-9 and TRBJ1-4, the complete variable domain is DTGVSQNPRHKITKRGQNVTFRCDPISEHNRLYWYRQTLGQGPEFLTYFQNEAQLEKSRLLSDRFSAERPKGSFSTLEIQRTEQGDSAMYLCASSFTGESEKLFFGSGTQLSVL.

The chain uses TRBV3-1 (or the pseudogene TRBV3-2) and TRBJ1-2; no firm D call. The CDR3 runs 14 residues. Per the germline V gene, CDR1 is LGHDT and CDR2 is YNNKEL (reference sequence). V lost 4 bases and J 2 bases, leaving 11 bases between the germline ends. The CDR3 spells CASSPRTGNYGYTF. CDR3 DNA: TGTGCCAGCAGCCCCCGGACGGGAAACTATGGCTACACCTTC.

The V gene is TRBV4-1, the J gene TRBJ1-1; perhaps TRBD1 as D (5 bases). V was pared by 0 bases and J by 4 bases, with 12 bases between. There are 15 residues in the CDR3. CDR1 and CDR2 (germline): MGHRA, YSYEKL. The CDR3 bases are TGCGCCAGCAGCCAAGATGGGGCAAGGGGCACTGAAGCTTTCTTT. Its protein product is CASSQDGARGTEAFF.